The rows below give T cell receptor beta chains drawn from one sample of a study of identical twins. TCRdb re-analysed the 5' RACE reads in MiXCR, keeping a single row per CDR3 protein. The sample includes about 790,000 distinct CDR3 sequences, 15% to 20% of them seen just once. This same sample was also part of a study on T cells expressing NK-cell markers.

The sequencing sample was made of PBMCs. The receptors were sampled from a woman between 18 and 29 years old in good health. Each CDR3 is given with its conserved first and last residue. D genes are given only for firm matches. Size is omitted from some rows. Given values are once, few, many or a class for expanded clones.

TRBV19	-	-	TRBJ1-1	TGTGCCAGTAGTATCGTAACTCGGGAGTTCGAAGCTTTCTTT	CASSIVTREFEAFF
TRBV28	-	few	TRBJ2-1	TGTGCCAGCAGCCCAATTAGCGGTGAGCAGTTCTTC	CASSPISGEQFF
TRBV5-1	-	-	TRBJ2-7	TGCGCCAGCAGCTTGGTTACAGCGGACTACGAGCAGTACTTC	CASSLVTADYEQYF
TRBV7-6	-	few	TRBJ1-6	TGTGCCAGCAGCTCGCAGGACTCCTATAATTCACCCCTCCACTTT	CASSSQDSYNSPLHF
TRBV7-8	-	few	TRBJ2-1	TGTGCCAGCAGCTTAGTGGGTAGCTTGAATGAGCAGTTCTTC	CASSLVGSLNEQFF
TRBV6-5	-	-	TRBJ2-3	TGTGCCAGCAGTTACTCGAAACGGGAGCGGGCAGATACGCAGTATTTT	CASSYSKRERADTQYF
TRBV9	-	-	TRBJ2-3	TGTGCCAGCAGCGTAGCTTGGGGCGGAGATACGCAGTATTTT	CASSVAWGGDTQYF
TRBV9	TRBD2	-	TRBJ2-1	TGTGCCAGCAGCTCACGACAACCGCTAGCGGGGGGTGGGAATGAGCAGTTCTTC	CASSSRQPLAGGGNEQFF
TRBV20-1	TRBD2	-	TRBJ2-2	TGCAGTGCGAGCGGGAGAAACACCGGGGAGCTGTTTTTT	CSASGRNTGELFF
TRBV6-5	TRBD1	few	TRBJ1-2	TGTGCCAGCAGACAGGGGTTCATAGTCACCTTC	CASRQGFIVTF
TRBV20-1	-	-	TRBJ2-1	TGCAGTGCTAGTGGGGGCAGAAGCTCCGGCAATGAGCAGTTCTTC	CSASGGRSSGNEQFF
TRBV4-1	TRBD1	few	TRBJ1-1	TGCGCCAGCAGCCATCGACAGGGAGCTTTCTTT	CASSHRQGAFF
TRBV9	-	few	TRBJ2-3	TGTGCCAGCAGCCCTCGAGAGGGACTTAGCTCTCGAAGCACAGATACGCAGTATTTT	CASSPREGLSSRSTDTQYF
TRBV15	TRBD2	-	TRBJ2-3	TGTGCCACCAGCGGCTTACTAGCGCTGTACACAGATACGCAGTATTTT	CATSGLLALYTDTQYF
TRBV20-1	TRBD1	many	TRBJ1-2	TGCAGTGCTAGAACAGTCGACAGGGGCGGGTTTGGCTACACCTTC	CSARTVDRGGFGYTF
TRBV9	-	many	TRBJ1-1	TGTGCCAGCAGCGTAGGGTCGAACACTGAAGCTTTCTTT	CASSVGSNTEAFF
TRBV3-1	-	-	TRBJ2-1	TGTGCCAGCAGCCAAGAGGTTAGCGGAATGAACTCAGCAAAACGTGAGCAGTTCTTC	CASSQEVSGMNSAKREQFF
TRBV12-3/TRBV12-4	TRBD1	few	TRBJ2-7	TGTGCCAGCAGTTTAGTTTCGCAGGGGGCGGACGAGCAGTACTTC	CASSLVSQGADEQYF
TRBV7-9	-	-	TRBJ2-3	TGTGCTCAGATTACAGAGGCAGATACGCAGTATTTT	CAQITEADTQYF
TRBV20-1	TRBD2	-	TRBJ2-1	TGCAGTGCTAGAGTGAGAAGGACTAGCGGAATGAGCTCCTACAATGAGCAGTTCTTC	CSARVRRTSGMSSYNEQFF
TRBV12-3/TRBV12-4	TRBD2	-	TRBJ2-5	TGTGCCAGCAGTCCCCCCCGCCGACTAGCGGGAGGGGGAGAGACCCAGTACTTC	CASSPPRRLAGGGETQYF
TRBV20-1	-	few	TRBJ2-2	TGCAGTGCTACGGGGGGCACGAACACCGGGGAGCTGTTTTTT	CSATGGTNTGELFF
TRBV5-1	TRBD2	-	TRBJ2-1	TGCGCCAGCAGCGGGGCCGGGACTAGGGTGGATGAGCAGTTCTTC	CASSGAGTRVDEQFF
TRBV10-3	-	few	TRBJ2-7	TGTGCCATCAGTGAGTCTAGTCCCTACGAGCAGTACTTC	CAISESSPYEQYF
TRBV7-2	TRBD2	few	TRBJ2-3	TGTGCCAGCAGCTCCTTAGCGGGGGCCACCACAGATACGCAGTATTTT	CASSSLAGATTDTQYF
TRBV20-1	-	few	TRBJ2-2	TGCAGTGCTAGAAGATTTAGCGGGGAGCTGTTTTTT	CSARRFSGELFF
TRBV12-3/TRBV12-4	-	-	TRBJ2-1	TGTGCCAGCAGTTCTTTAGGGGGACACGGCTACAATGAGCAGTTCTTC	CASSSLGGHGYNEQFF
TRBV12-3/TRBV12-4	-	few	TRBJ1-2	TGTGCCAGCAGCCGGGGCCGAAGGGGCTACACCTTC	CASSRGRRGYTF
TRBV11-2	-	-	TRBJ2-1	TGTGCCAGCAGCTTACTCCTCGAGGGCAATGAGCAGTTCTTC	CASSLLLEGNEQFF
TRBV6-5	-	few	TRBJ1-4	TGTGCCAGCAGAGAATCGAATGAAAAACTGTTTTTT	CASRESNEKLFF
TRBV5-4	-	once	TRBJ2-1	TGTGCCAGCAGCTTTCGTGTCCAAGACTCCTACAATGAGCAGTTCTTC	CASSFRVQDSYNEQFF
TRBV5-1	TRBD2	-	TRBJ2-7	TGCGCCAGCAGCCCGGTGGGGACTAGCGGCGACGAGCAGTACTTC	CASSPVGTSGDEQYF
TRBV30	TRBD2	-	TRBJ2-5	TGTGCCTTTGCAGAAGGGGAGGGGGAGACCCAGTACTTC	CAFAEGEGETQYF
TRBV5-1	-	-	TRBJ1-1	TGCGCCAGCAGCTTGGTGGGGACTAACACTGAAGCTTTCTTT	CASSLVGTNTEAFF
TRBV12-3/TRBV12-4	-	few	TRBJ2-1	TGTGCCAGCAGTTGGCTGAGAGGCGAGCAGTTCTTC	CASSWLRGEQFF
TRBV13	TRBD2	-	TRBJ2-5	TGTGCCAGCAGCCCCCCCCTTCCGACTAGCGGGGACGAGACCCAGTACTTC	CASSPPLPTSGDETQYF
TRBV27	-	-	TRBJ1-5	TGTGGTGCATCGGAAGGGATTTATCAGCCCCAGCATTTT	CGASEGIYQPQHF
TRBV18	TRBD1	-	TRBJ2-2	TGTGCCAGCTCACCACAGGGGGCGGCGAACACCGGGGAGCTGTTTTTT	CASSPQGAANTGELFF
TRBV6-1	-	-	TRBJ2-1	TGTGCCAGCAAGGGCTCCGTCGGCGATGAGCAGTTCTTC	CASKGSVGDEQFF
TRBV29-1	TRBD1	few	TRBJ2-6	TGCAGCGCCGGGACAGGGTCCTTCTCTGGGGCCAACGTCCTGACTTTC	CSAGTGSFSGANVLTF
TRBV12-3/TRBV12-4	-	-	TRBJ2-7	TGTGCCAGCAGTTTAACAGGGATCGAGCAGTACTTC	CASSLTGIEQYF
TRBV4-1	TRBD2	-	TRBJ2-1	TGCGCCAGCAGCACCGGCCCACTAGCGGGAGCAAAATACAATGAGCAGTTCTTC	CASSTGPLAGAKYNEQFF
TRBV20-1	TRBD2	few	TRBJ2-2	TGCAGTGCTAGAGATAAGTCTAGCGGGGGGAACACCGGGGAGCTGTTTTTT	CSARDKSSGGNTGELFF